This TCR beta chain was recorded in a study of post-analysis software for immune sequencing data. General study points: The five TRBV segments detected at higher frequency in patients than in controls included TRBV5-6, TRBV5-1 and TRBV20-1. The study found significantly lower normalized Chao1 diversity in multiple sclerosis patients than in controls. Same-batch preparations were strongly co-clustered by F measure.

V lost 0 bases and J lost 5, with 16 bases in between. This CDR3 contains 16 residues. Germline lookup yields CDR1 LGHDT and CDR2 YNNKEL (reference sequence). Remarks on this clonotype: The antigen remains undetermined.

TCR beta cDNA libraries had unique molecular identifiers. Once about 0.95 to 10 million T cells were used, roughly 0.5 million cDNA molecules resulted. MiXCR, applied by TCRdb to the PCR reads, yields one record per CDR3 protein. This table holds some 800,000 distinct CDR3 sequences, roughly 46% found once. The specimen was blood. The clonotype was recovered from a girl aged 10 to 17 with multiple sclerosis. The V and J genes are TRBV3-1 and TRBJ1-2, with a tentative D call TRBD1 (5 bases). The CDR3 protein is CASSQEGGRSLYGYTF. In DNA, the CDR3 is TGTGCCAGCAGCCAAGAGGGGGGACGGAGCCTGTATGGCTACACCTTC.